This T cell receptor beta chain is drawn from a study of blood T cell repertoires in COVID-19. Study context: Whether acute or convalescent, the COVID-19 samples came from the United States, Italy and Spain. T cells, B-cell-depleted T cells, or PBMCs supplied cDNA or gDNA.

Looked up from germline, CDR1 is MNHEY and CDR2 is SVGEGT. The CDR3 contains 15 residues. The V and J ends lost 2 bases and 1 base respectively, with 8 bases between them. In the original analysis: Reference gene primers were amplified, and this amplification served to estimate nucleated cell counts. TCRdb's table, derived via immunoSEQ multiplex PCR, lists solely in-frame clones and lacks some. That table supplies the V and J calls and clone size; D and trimming were determined from the DNA. The repertoire consists of 90,000 to 120,000 clones, with around 82% occurring once and the leading ten covering around 4.8%.

The sample was peripheral blood. The sequence was collected from a man between 60 and 70 years old with acute or convalescent COVID-19. The rearrangement links TRBV6-2 or TRBV6-3 to TRBJ2-2; D is unclear. CDR3 protein: CASSYDHGNTGELFF. The CDR3 region has the DNA TGTGCCAGCAGTTACGATCACGGGAACACCGGGGAGCTGTTTTTT.